This T cell receptor (beta chain) was documented in a study of blood T cell repertoires in COVID-19. The CDR3 extends over 14 amino acids. The V and J ends lost 0 bases and 9 bases, in that order; junction bases with no gene match: 2. The V gene's germline CDR1 is LNHDA and CDR2 SQIVND (reference sequence). In the study's own analysis: Using reference gene primer amplification, nucleated cell counts were estimated. Assay: immunoSEQ multiplex PCR; the TCRdb copy retains only in-frame clones and omits some. The V and J calls and clone size come from that table; D and trimming were worked out from the DNA. The sample has roughly 260,000 clones; around nine tenths are singletons.

The receptor was isolated from a young woman who had recovered from COVID-19. Input material: PBMCs or T cells enriched from blood (not recorded which). This chain links TRBV19 with TRBJ2-1, with 10 bases matching TRBD2. This CDR3 reads CASSIDPSGGEQFF. The CDR3 coding sequence is TGTGCCAGTAGTATAGATCCTAGCGGGGGTGAGCAGTTCTTC.